Sequencing of this T cell receptor beta chain was carried out in a study of blood T cell repertoires in COVID-19. Study as a whole: Nucleic acid was either cDNA or gDNA, and it came from T cells, B-cell-depleted T cells, or PBMCs.

Generated by immunoSEQ multiplex PCR, the TCRdb table keeps only in-frame clones and is missing some. The sample lists about 80,000 clones; over 70% were seen once. This CDR3 is built from 16 residues. The V gene end was trimmed by 3 bases and the J gene end by 2 bases; junction bases not matched to a gene: 7. CDR1 is KGHSH and CDR2 is LQKENI in the germline V gene. Material: peripheral blood. The clonotype originates from a man aged 80 or over with acute or convalescent COVID-19. The chain couples TRBV18 to TRBJ2-3; 8 nucleotides agree with TRBD2. CDR3 nucleotide sequence: TGTGCCAGCTCACCCCTCGGGAGGGGAAACACAGATACGCAGTATTTT. Protein sequence: CASSPLGRGNTDTQYF.